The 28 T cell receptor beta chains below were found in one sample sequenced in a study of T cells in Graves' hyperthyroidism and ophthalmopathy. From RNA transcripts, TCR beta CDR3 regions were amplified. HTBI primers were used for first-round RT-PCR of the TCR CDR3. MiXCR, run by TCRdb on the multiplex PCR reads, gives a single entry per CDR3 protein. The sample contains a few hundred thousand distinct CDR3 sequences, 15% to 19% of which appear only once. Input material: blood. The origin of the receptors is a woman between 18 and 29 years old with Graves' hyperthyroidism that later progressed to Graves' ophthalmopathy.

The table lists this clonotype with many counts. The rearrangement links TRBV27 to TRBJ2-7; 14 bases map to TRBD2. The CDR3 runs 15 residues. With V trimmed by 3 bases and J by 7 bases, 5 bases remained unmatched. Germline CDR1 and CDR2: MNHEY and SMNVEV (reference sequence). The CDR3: CASSLGTSGSREQYF. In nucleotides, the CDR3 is TGTGCCAGCAGTTTGGGGACTAGCGGGAGTCGAGAGCAGTACTTC.

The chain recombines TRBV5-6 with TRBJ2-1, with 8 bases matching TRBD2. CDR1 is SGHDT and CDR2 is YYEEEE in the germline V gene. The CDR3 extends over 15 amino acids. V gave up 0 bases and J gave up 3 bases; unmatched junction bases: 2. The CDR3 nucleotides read TGTGCCAGCAGCTTGGCGACTAGCGTCTACAATGAGCAGTTCTTC. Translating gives CASSLATSVYNEQFF.

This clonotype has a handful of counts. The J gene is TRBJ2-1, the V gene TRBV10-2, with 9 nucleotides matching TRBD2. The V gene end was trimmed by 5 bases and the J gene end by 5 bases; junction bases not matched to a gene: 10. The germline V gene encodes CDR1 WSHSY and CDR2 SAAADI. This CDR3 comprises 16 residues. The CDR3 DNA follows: TGCGCCAGCAGTCCTCCTAGCGGGAACTCGGACAATGAGCAGTTCTTC. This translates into CASSPPSGNSDNEQFF.

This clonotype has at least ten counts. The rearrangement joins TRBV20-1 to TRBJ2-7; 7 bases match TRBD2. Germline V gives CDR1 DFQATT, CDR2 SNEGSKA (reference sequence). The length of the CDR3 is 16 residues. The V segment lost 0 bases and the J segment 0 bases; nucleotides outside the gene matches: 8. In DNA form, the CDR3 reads TGCAGTGCTAGAGAAGAGGGAGCGGGGCCCTCCTACGAGCAGTACTTC. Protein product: CSAREEGAGPSYEQYF.

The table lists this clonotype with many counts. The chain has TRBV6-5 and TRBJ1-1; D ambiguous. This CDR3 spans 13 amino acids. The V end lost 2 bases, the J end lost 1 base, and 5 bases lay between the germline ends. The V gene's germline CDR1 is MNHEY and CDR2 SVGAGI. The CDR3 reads CASSYLRNTEAFF. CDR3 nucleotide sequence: TGTGCCAGCAGTTACCTGAGGAACACTGAAGCTTTCTTT.

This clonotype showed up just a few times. The CDR3 spells CASSRELWSGNTIYF. The CDR3 DNA sequence: TGCGCCAGCAGCCGAGAACTTTGGTCTGGAAACACCATATATTTT. The chain couples TRBV4-1 to TRBJ1-3; D is ambiguous. The V gene lost 4 bases and the J gene lost 1 base, with 11 bases spanning the gap. The V gene's germline CDR1 is MGHRA and CDR2 YSYEKL. The CDR3 is 15 amino acids.

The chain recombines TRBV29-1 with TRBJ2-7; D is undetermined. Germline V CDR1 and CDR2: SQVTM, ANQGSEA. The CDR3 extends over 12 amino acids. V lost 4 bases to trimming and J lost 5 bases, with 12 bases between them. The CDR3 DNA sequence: TGCAGCGTTGCCCGCCAGGCCCACGAGCAGTACTTC. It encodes CSVARQAHEQYF.

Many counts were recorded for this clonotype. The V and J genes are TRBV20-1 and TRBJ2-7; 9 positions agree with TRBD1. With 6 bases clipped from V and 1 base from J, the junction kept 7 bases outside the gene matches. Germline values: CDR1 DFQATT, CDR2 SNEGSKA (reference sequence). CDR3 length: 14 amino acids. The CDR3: CSALGDRVSYEQYF. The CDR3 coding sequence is TGCAGTGCCCTGGGGGACAGGGTATCCTACGAGCAGTACTTC.

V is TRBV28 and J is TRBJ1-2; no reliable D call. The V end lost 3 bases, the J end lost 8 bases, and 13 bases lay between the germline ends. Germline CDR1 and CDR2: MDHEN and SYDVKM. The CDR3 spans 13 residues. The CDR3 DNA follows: TGTGCCAGCAGTTTGACTGACACGTTGGGCTACACCTTC. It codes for CASSLTDTLGYTF.

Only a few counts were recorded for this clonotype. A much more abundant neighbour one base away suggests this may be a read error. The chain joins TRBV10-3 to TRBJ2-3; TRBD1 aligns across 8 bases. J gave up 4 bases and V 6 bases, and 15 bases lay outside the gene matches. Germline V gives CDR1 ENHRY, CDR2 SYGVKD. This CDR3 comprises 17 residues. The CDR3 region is CAIREFATGGGADTQYF. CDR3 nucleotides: TGTGCCATCAGAGAATTCGCTACAGGGGGTGGCGCAGATACGCAGTATTTT.

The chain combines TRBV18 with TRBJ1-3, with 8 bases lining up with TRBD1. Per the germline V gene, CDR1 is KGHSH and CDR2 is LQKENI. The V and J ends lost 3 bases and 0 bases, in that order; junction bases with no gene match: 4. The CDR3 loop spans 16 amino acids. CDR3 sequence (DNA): TGTGCCAGCTCACCGAGGGACAGGCACTCTGGAAACACCATATATTTT. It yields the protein CASSPRDRHSGNTIYF.

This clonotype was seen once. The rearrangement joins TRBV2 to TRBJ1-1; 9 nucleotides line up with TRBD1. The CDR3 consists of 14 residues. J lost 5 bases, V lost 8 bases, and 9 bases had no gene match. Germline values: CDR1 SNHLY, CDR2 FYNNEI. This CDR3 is CASRDRASRTEAFF. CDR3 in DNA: TGTGCCAGCCGGGACAGGGCGTCAAGAACTGAAGCTTTCTTT.

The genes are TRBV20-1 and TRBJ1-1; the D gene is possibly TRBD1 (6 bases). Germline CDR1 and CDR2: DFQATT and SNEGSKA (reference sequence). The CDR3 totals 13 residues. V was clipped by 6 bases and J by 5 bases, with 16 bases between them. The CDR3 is CSAPLGAETEAFF. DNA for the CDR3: TGCAGTGCCCCGTTGGGGGCAGAGACTGAAGCTTTCTTT.

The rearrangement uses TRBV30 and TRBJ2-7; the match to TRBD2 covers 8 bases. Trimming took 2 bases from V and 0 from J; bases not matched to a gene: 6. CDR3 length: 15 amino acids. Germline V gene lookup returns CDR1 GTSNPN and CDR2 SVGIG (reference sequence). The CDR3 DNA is TGTGCCTGGAGTATAATAGCGGGGAGCTCCTACGAGCAGTACTTC. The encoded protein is CAWSIIAGSSYEQYF.

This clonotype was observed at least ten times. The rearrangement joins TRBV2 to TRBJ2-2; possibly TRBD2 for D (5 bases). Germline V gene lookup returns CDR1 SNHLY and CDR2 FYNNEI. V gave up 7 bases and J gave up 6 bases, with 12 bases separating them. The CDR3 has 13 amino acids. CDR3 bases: TGTGCCAGCAAGGAGGCAGCCCCCGGGGAGCTGTTTTTT. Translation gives CASKEAAPGELFF.

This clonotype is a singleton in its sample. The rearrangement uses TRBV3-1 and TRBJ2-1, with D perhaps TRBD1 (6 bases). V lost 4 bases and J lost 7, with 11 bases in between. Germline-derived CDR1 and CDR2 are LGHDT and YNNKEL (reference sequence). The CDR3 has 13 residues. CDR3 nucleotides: TGTGCCAGCAGCCGAAGACAGGAGAATGAGCAGTTCTTC. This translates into CASSRRQENEQFF.

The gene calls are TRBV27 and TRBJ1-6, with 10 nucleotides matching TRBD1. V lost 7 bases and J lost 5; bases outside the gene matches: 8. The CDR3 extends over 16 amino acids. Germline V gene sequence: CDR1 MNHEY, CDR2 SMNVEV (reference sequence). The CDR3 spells CASKPGTGAHNSPLHF. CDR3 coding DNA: TGTGCCAGCAAACCCGGGACAGGGGCCCATAATTCACCCCTCCACTTT.

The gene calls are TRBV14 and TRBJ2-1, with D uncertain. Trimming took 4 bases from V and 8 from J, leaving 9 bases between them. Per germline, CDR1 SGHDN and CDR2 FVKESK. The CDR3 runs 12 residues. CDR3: CASSRHAYEQFF. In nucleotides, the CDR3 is TGTGCCAGCAGCCGCCACGCATATGAGCAGTTCTTC.

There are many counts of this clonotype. The DNA for the CDR3 is TGTGCCAGCAGTTTCCGGGACAGGGGGATCCACGAGCAGTACTTC. It specifies CASSFRDRGIHEQYF. The chain links TRBV28 to TRBJ2-7, with 11 bases that match TRBD1. The CDR3 sequence is 15 residues long. The germline V gene encodes CDR1 MDHEN and CDR2 SYDVKM. The ends lost 3 bases at V and 5 bases at J; junction bases unmatched: 6.

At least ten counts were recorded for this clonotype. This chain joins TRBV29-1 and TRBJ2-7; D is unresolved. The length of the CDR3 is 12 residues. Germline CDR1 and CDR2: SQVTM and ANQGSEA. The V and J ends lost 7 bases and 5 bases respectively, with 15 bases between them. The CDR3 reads CSARAPIDEQYF. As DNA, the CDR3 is TGCAGCGCCCGGGCTCCGATCGACGAGCAGTACTTC.

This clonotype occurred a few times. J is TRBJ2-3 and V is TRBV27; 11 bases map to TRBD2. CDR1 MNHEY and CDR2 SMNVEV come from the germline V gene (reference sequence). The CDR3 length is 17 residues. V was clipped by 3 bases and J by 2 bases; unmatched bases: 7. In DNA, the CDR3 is TGTGCCAGCAGTTTTCTCGGACTAGCGGGTAACACAGATACGCAGTATTTT. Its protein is CASSFLGLAGNTDTQYF.

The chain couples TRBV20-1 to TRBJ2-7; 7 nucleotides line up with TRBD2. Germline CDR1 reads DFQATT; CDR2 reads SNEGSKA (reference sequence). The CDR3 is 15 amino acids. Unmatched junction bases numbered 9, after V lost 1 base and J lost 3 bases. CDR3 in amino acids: CSARGGSGTIYEQYF. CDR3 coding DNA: TGCAGTGCTAGAGGAGGGTCCGGGACTATCTACGAGCAGTACTTC.

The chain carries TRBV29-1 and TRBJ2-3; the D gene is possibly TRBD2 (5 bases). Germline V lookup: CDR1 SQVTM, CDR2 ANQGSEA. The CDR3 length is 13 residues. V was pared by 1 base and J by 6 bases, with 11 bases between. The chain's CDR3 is CSVEGTRRDTQYF. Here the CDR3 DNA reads TGCAGCGTTGAAGGGACCCGGAGGGATACGCAGTATTTT.

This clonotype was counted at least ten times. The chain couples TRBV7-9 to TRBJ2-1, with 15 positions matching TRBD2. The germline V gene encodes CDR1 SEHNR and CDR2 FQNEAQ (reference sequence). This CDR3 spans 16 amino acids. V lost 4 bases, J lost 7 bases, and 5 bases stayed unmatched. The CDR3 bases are TGTGCCAGCAGCTATCCGGGACTAGCGGGAGGTAATGAGCAGTTCTTC. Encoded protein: CASSYPGLAGGNEQFF.

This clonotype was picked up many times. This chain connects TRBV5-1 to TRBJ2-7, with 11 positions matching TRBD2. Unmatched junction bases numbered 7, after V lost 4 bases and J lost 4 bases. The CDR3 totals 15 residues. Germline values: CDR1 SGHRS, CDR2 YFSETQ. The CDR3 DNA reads TGCGCCAGCAGCCTCGGGACTAGCGGAGTTTACGAGCAGTACTTC. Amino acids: CASSLGTSGVYEQYF.

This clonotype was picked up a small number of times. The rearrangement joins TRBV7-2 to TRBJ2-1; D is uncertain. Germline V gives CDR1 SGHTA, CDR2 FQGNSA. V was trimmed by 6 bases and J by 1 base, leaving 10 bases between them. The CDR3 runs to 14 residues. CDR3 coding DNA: TGTGCCAGCAGACCATTGGGGTCCTACAATGAGCAGTTCTTC. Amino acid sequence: CASRPLGSYNEQFF.

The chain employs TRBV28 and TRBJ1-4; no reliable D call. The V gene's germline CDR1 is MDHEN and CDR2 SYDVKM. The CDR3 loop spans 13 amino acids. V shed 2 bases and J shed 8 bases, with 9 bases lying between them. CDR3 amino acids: CASSLEWAEKLFF. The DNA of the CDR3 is TGTGCCAGCAGTTTAGAATGGGCGGAAAAACTGTTTTTT.

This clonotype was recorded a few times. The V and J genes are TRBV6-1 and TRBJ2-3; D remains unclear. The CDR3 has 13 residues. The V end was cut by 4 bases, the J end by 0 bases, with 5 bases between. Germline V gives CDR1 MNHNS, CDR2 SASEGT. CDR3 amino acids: CASSGQSTDTQYF. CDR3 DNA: TGTGCCAGCAGTGGGCAGAGCACAGATACGCAGTATTTT.